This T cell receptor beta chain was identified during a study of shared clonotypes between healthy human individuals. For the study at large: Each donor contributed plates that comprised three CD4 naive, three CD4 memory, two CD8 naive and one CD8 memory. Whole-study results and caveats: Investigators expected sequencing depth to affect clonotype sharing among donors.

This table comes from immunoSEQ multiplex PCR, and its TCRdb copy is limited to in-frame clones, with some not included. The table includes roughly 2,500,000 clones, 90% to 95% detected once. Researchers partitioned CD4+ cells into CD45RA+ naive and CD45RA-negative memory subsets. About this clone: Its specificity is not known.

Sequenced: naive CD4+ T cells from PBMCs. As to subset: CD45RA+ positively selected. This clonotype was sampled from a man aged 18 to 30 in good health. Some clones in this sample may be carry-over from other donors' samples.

CDR3 DNA: TGTGCCAGCAGTCCTCAGTATGAAGCTTTCTTT. This gives the protein CASSPQYEAFF. This chain connects TRBV6-6 to TRBJ1-1; D gene uncertain. The germline gives CDR1 MNHNY, CDR2 SVGAGI (reference sequence). Trimming stripped 5 bases from V and 7 bases from J, with 8 bases between. The CDR3 is made up of 11 amino acids.